What follows are 17 T cell receptor beta chains derived from one specimen sequenced in a study of cytomegalovirus exposure and HLA in healthy donors (dated by TCRdb to 2015 to 2018). Libraries were constructed by the immunoSEQ multiplex PCR assay. For the multiplex PCR, a mixture combining 60 forward primers for TCR Vbeta segments and 13 reverse primers for TCR Jbeta segments was used. TCRdb's version of the immuneACCESS table is confined to in-frame rearrangements and falls short of the full clone set. An unresolved V gene accounts for under half of the shortfall where checked; the remainder is of unknown origin. The sample contains 250,000 to 350,000 clones, 80% to 90% of them found a single time. About 2.5% of the sample is in the top ten clones. Sample: PBMCs. The receptors were gathered from a woman younger than 35 in good health and CMV-seronegative.

This chain connects TRBV11-3 to TRBJ1-1, with 8 bases lining up with TRBD1. The V gene end was trimmed by 5 bases and the J gene end by 5 bases; junction bases not matched to a gene: 4. Germline CDR1 and CDR2: SGHNT and YENEEA. The CDR3 sequence is 13 residues long. The CDR3 loop reads CASSLRQGTEAFF. The CDR3, as DNA: TGTGCCAGCAGCCTCAGACAGGGGACTGAAGCTTTCTTT.

V usage is TRBV9 and J usage is TRBJ2-1; 10 nucleotides align to TRBD2. The V gene's germline CDR1 is SGDLS and CDR2 YYNGEE. After removal of 0 bases from V and 5 bases from J, the junction contained 5 bases not matched to a gene. CDR3 length equals 16 residues. CDR3 coding DNA: TGTGCCAGCAGCGTAGGGTCTAGCGGGGGACACAATGAGCAGTTCTTC. Its protein is CASSVGSSGGHNEQFF.

The chain has TRBV6-6 and TRBJ1-2; perhaps TRBD1 as D (6 bases). Looked up from germline, CDR1 is MNHNY and CDR2 is SVGAGI (reference sequence). Trimming took off 5 bases at V and 5 bases at J, with 12 bases between the two ends. This CDR3 is 13 amino acids long. CDR3 nucleotides: TGTGCCAGCAGTCCGGGACAATTATATGGCTACACCTTC. It translates to CASSPGQLYGYTF.

The chain is built from TRBV11-2 and TRBJ2-1; TRBD1 matches at 8 bases. The length of the CDR3 is 14 residues. Trimming cost V 5 bases and J 9 bases; bases outside gene matches: 9. The germline gives CDR1 SGHAT, CDR2 FQNNGV. The CDR3 sequence: CASSLLGQGGEQFF. The CDR3 DNA sequence: TGTGCCAGCAGCCTACTCGGACAGGGTGGTGAGCAGTTCTTC.

CDR3 in DNA: TGTGCCAGCAGCCCTGGAGGTACAGGGGGCCTGGAGCAGTACTTC. This sequence encodes CASSPGGTGGLEQYF. The chain links TRBV5-4 to TRBJ2-5; 9 nucleotides agree with TRBD1. Germline V CDR1 and CDR2: SGHNT, YYREEE (reference sequence). The V gene end was trimmed by 4 bases and the J gene end by 11 bases; junction bases not matched to a gene: 15. The CDR3 is 15 residues long.

This clone was seen only a few times. This chain uses TRBV6-1 with TRBJ1-1, with 9 bases identical to TRBD1. The CDR3 is 15 amino acids. The ends lost 6 bases at V and 11 bases at J; junction bases unmatched: 16. Looked up from germline, CDR1 is MNHNS and CDR2 is SASEGT. The CDR3 region is CASRGRDRVLVQAFF. CDR3 DNA sequence: TGTGCCAGCAGGGGCCGGGACAGGGTATTAGTACAGGCTTTCTTT.

V is TRBV2 and J is TRBJ1-5; TRBD1 matches at 7 bases. CDR3 length: 13 residues. V was clipped by 6 bases and J by 4 bases; unmatched bases: 3. Germline values: CDR1 SNHLY, CDR2 FYNNEI. The CDR3 sequence is CASSEGQNQPQHF. CDR3 DNA: TGTGCCAGCAGCGAGGGACAGAATCAGCCCCAGCATTTT.

This clone was observed a single time. The rearrangement joins TRBV7-2 to TRBJ2-7; 12 bases agree with TRBD2. Trimming at V came to 6 bases and at J to 0 bases, leaving 9 bases not matched to a gene. Germline values: CDR1 SGHTA, CDR2 FQGNSA. The CDR3 runs to 17 residues. CDR3 protein: CASRYRTSGAYSYEQYF. The DNA for the CDR3 is TGTGCCAGCAGGTATCGGACTAGCGGGGCTTACTCCTACGAGCAGTACTTC.

The chain combines TRBV29-1 with TRBJ1-1; no firm D call. The CDR3 spans 10 residues. CDR1 and CDR2 from the germline V gene are SQVTM and ANQGSEA. V gave up 8 bases and J gave up 4 bases, with 8 bases separating them. The CDR3 sequence: CSPTVTEAFF. As DNA, the CDR3 is TGCAGCCCTACCGTCACTGAAGCTTTCTTT.

This clone was seen once. This CDR3 is also generated by other DNA sequences in the sample. The chain is built from TRBV9 and TRBJ1-1, with D possibly matching TRBD1 (5 bases). V was shortened by 0 bases and J by 8 bases, with 8 bases between the two germline ends. The CDR3 has 12 residues. CDR1 SGDLS and CDR2 YYNGEE come from the germline V gene. For the CDR3, the DNA is TGTGCCAGCAGCGTAGGAACAGGCGAAGCTTTCTTT. It codes for CASSVGTGEAFF.

The chain joins TRBV30 to TRBJ2-2; 14 nucleotides align to TRBD2. Losses at the gene ends were 2 bases for V and 2 bases for J; bases not matched to a gene: 7. The CDR3 length is 18 residues. Per the germline V gene, CDR1 is GTSNPN and CDR2 is SVGIG (reference sequence). The CDR3 sequence: CAWSLRLAGGPNTGELFF. CDR3 nucleotide sequence: TGTGCCTGGAGTTTGCGACTAGCGGGGGGGCCTAACACCGGGGAGCTGTTTTTT. The variable domain in full, completed from reference TRBV30 and TRBJ2-2, reads SQTIHQWPATLVQPVGSPLSLECTVEGTSNPNLYWYRQAAGRGLQLLFYSVGIGQISSEVPQNLSASRPQDRQFILSSKKLLLSDSGFYLCAWSLRLAGGPNTGELFFGEGSRLTVL.

The V and J genes are TRBV5-1 and TRBJ2-7; 7 bases line up with TRBD2. The J segment lost 3 bases and the V segment lost 4 bases, leaving 7 bases of the junction unmatched. The CDR3 is 14 amino acids. Germline assignment: CDR1 SGHRS and CDR2 YFSETQ. The CDR3, as DNA: TGCGCCAGCAGCCGGGGCGGGGGTAGCTACGAGCAGTACTTC. Its translation: CASSRGGGSYEQYF.

The V gene is TRBV1, the J gene TRBJ2-7; the table's D call, TRBD2, was not checked against the DNA. TRBV1 is designated a pseudogene. This CDR3 contains 13 residues. Here the CDR3 reads CTSSQEGGGGQYF. For the CDR3, the DNA is TGCACCAGCAGCCAAGAGGGAGGTGGCGGGCAGTACTTC.

A single count supports this clone. This sequence joins TRBV4-1 and TRBJ2-3; 12 bases agree with TRBD2. The J segment lost 2 bases and the V segment lost 4 bases, leaving 4 bases of the junction unmatched. The CDR3 has 16 amino acids. Germline lookup yields CDR1 MGHRA and CDR2 YSYEKL. CDR3 coding DNA: TGCGCCAGCAGCCCGACTAGCGGGGGATTCACAGATACGCAGTATTTT. This translates into CASSPTSGGFTDTQYF.

The chain is built from TRBV6-1 and TRBJ2-5, with a tentative D call TRBD2 (6 bases). TRBJ2-7 explains the end of the DNA better; the J call may be wrong. The CDR3 spans 13 residues. Germline values: CDR1 MNHNS, CDR2 SASEGT. The CDR3 loop is CATRWGTLYEQYF. The CDR3 region has the DNA TGTGCCACCAGATGGGGGACTCTTTACGAGCAGTACTTC.

This clone was picked up one time. The chain combines TRBV7-2 with TRBJ2-7; 9 bases are a match to TRBD2. This CDR3 is 14 amino acids long. The J segment lost 0 bases and the V segment lost 5 bases, leaving 2 bases of the junction unmatched. Germline CDR1 SGHTA, CDR2 FQGNSA. The DNA for the CDR3 is TGTGCCAGCAGCCTGGGACTAGCCTCCTACGAGCAGTACTTC. Residues: CASSLGLASYEQYF.

The rearrangement uses TRBV11-3 and TRBJ1-5; D is unclear. Trimming took 1 base from V and 0 from J, leaving 10 bases between them. The CDR3 is made up of 16 amino acids. Germline V gene sequence: CDR1 SGHNT, CDR2 YENEEA. In nucleotides, the CDR3 is TGTGCCAGCAGCTTAGTTACAGATTATAGCAATCAGCCCCAGCATTTT. Amino acid sequence: CASSLVTDYSNQPQHF.